Listed here are 30 T cell receptor beta chains from one sample, sequenced in a study of blood T cell repertoires in COVID-19. Measured with immunoSEQ multiplex PCR; TCRdb has only the in-frame clones, and not every one. The sample carries just over 650,000 clones, 80% to 90% recorded once. Source material: peripheral blood. The receptors stem from a woman under 30 with acute or convalescent COVID-19.

The chain carries TRBV5-1 and TRBJ2-7; 8 bases fit TRBD1. This CDR3 has 14 amino acids. Trimming cost V 7 bases and J 6 bases; bases outside gene matches: 12. Germline loops: CDR1 SGHRS, CDR2 YFSETQ. CDR3 amino acids: CASREQGVSGEQYF. CDR3 sequence (DNA): TGCGCCAGCCGCGAACAGGGGGTGAGCGGCGAGCAGTACTTC.

The chain uses TRBV12-3 or TRBV12-4 and TRBJ1-5; D call uncertain. Trimming left V 7 bases short and J 7 bases short, with 14 bases between. The CDR3 runs to 13 residues. CDR3 DNA sequence: TGTGCCAGCACCCCTGGCCGGCGGCAGCCCCAGCATTTT. It yields the protein CASTPGRRQPQHF.

Only one count was recorded for this clone. J is TRBJ1-1 and V is TRBV3-1 (or the pseudogene TRBV3-2); a possible D gene is TRBD1 (5 bases). The CDR3 spans 14 residues. Germline-derived CDR1 and CDR2 are LGHDT and YNNKEL (reference sequence). V shed 1 base and J shed 9 bases, with 15 bases lying between them. CDR3 DNA sequence: TGTGCCAGCAGCCAAGTGGGGGGTGGCTACCAAGCTTTCTTT. Translating gives CASSQVGGGYQAFF.

The CDR3 here is CASSVKGTGGREAFF. The CDR3 nucleotides are TGTGCCAGCAGTGTGAAAGGGACAGGGGGCCGAGAAGCTTTCTTT. The rearrangement uses TRBV2 and TRBJ1-1, with 12 bases aligning to TRBD1. Unmatched junction bases numbered 8, after V lost 4 bases and J lost 8 bases. Germline-derived CDR1 and CDR2 are SNHLY and FYNNEI. This CDR3 spans 15 amino acids. Variable domain in full (rest from reference TRBV2 and TRBJ1-1): EPEVTQTPSHQVTQMGQEVILRCVPISNHLYFYWYRQILGQKVEFLVSFYNNEISEKSEIFDDQFSVERPDGSNFTLKIRSTKLEDSAMYFCASSVKGTGGREAFFGQGTRLTVV.

This clone has only one observation. Different DNA sequences within this sample yield the same CDR3. The genes are TRBV20-1 and TRBJ1-2; TRBD1 might be the D (5 bases). The germline CDR1 and CDR2 sequences are DFQATT and SNEGSKA (reference sequence). The CDR3 contains 12 residues. V was shortened by 3 bases and J by 8 bases, with 13 bases between the two germline ends. In DNA form, the CDR3 reads TGCAGTGCTAGTGGGCAGGGAGGGGGCTACACCTTC. Translating gives CSASGQGGGYTF.

The chain has TRBV27 and TRBJ2-7; tentatively, D is TRBD2 (7 bases). Germline-derived CDR1 and CDR2 are MNHEY and SMNVEV (reference sequence). The germline V and J ends were trimmed by 0 bases and 2 bases, with 14 bases remaining between them. The CDR3 extends over 16 amino acids. DNA for the CDR3: TGTGCCAGCAGTTTATCGAGGGGGGGAGGCACCTACGAGCAGTACTTC. Translated, it gives CASSLSRGGGTYEQYF.

The chain couples TRBV27 to TRBJ2-7; 9 bases line up with TRBD1. V shed 5 bases and J 6 bases; nucleotides not matched to a gene: 23. The CDR3 is 19 amino acids. Germline V lookup: CDR1 MNHEY, CDR2 SMNVEV (reference sequence). As DNA, the CDR3 is TGTGCCAGCAGTCCCCAACGGAGGACAGGGGTTTCCCCTGTAGGCGAGCAGTACTTC. The encoded protein is CASSPQRRTGVSPVGEQYF.

The CDR3 bases are TGTGCCAGCAGCTCCGCGCCGGGACAGACTTACGAGCAGTACTTC. It translates to CASSSAPGQTYEQYF. The chain joins TRBV9 to TRBJ2-7; 7 bases map to TRBD1. The CDR3 has 15 amino acids. Germline V gene data show CDR1 as SGDLS and CDR2 as YYNGEE. After removal of 4 bases from V and 4 bases from J, the junction contained 11 bases not matched to a gene.

V usage is TRBV6-2 or TRBV6-3 and J usage is TRBJ1-4, with TRBD1 matching over 9 bases. There are 14 residues in the CDR3. The germline CDR1 and CDR2 sequences are MNHEY and SVGEGT. The trim removed 4 bases at V and 11 bases at J, leaving 8 bases unmatched. The CDR3 protein is CASSWGQGNLKLFF. The CDR3 DNA follows: TGTGCCAGCAGTTGGGGACAGGGAAATTTGAAACTGTTTTTT.

The V gene is TRBV2, the J gene TRBJ1-1; unclear D gene. CDR1 is SNHLY and CDR2 is FYNNEI in the germline V gene. The CDR3 spans 10 residues. Trimming pared 8 bases from V and 8 bases from J, leaving 9 bases between. CDR3 residues: CASRLQEAFF. Written as DNA, the CDR3 is TGTGCCAGCCGACTACAGGAAGCTTTCTTT.

This rearrangement joins TRBV7-9 to TRBJ1-2; 7 bases are shared with TRBD1. The V segment lost 5 bases and the J segment 6 bases; nucleotides outside the gene matches: 12. Looked up from germline, CDR1 is SEHNR and CDR2 is FQNEAQ (reference sequence). The CDR3 totals 15 residues. The CDR3 sequence: CASSPQTGSLNGYTF. CDR3 DNA sequence: TGTGCCAGCAGCCCCCAGACAGGGTCGTTAAATGGCTACACCTTC.

The chain joins TRBV24-1 to TRBJ1-5; D unclear. The germline V gene has CDR1 KGHDR and CDR2 SFDVKD. Trimming cost V 9 bases and J 0 bases, with 11 bases left between them. The CDR3 spans 14 residues. CDR3 protein: CATGQANSNQPQHF. The CDR3 nucleotides read TGTGCCACCGGCCAGGCAAATAGCAATCAGCCCCAGCATTTT.

The V and J genes are TRBV30 and TRBJ2-4; the match to TRBD2 covers 13 bases. The ends lost 2 bases at V and 10 bases at J; junction bases unmatched: 11. The CDR3 has 16 amino acids. Germline-derived CDR1 and CDR2 are GTSNPN and SVGIG (reference sequence). CDR3 sequence: CAWSPPLGLAGEIQYF. CDR3 DNA: TGTGCCTGGAGTCCCCCTCTCGGACTAGCGGGGGAGATTCAGTACTTC.

The rearrangement uses TRBV28 and TRBJ2-7, with D tentatively TRBD2 (5 bases). CDR1 is MDHEN and CDR2 is SYDVKM in the germline V gene. CDR3 length: 13 amino acids. Trimming removed 7 bases from V and 4 bases from J, with 14 bases in between. The DNA for the CDR3 is TGTGCCAGCAAAGGAGGCCCCAAATACGAGCAGTACTTC. Amino acid sequence: CASKGGPKYEQYF.

The V gene is TRBV20-1, the J gene TRBJ1-5; 10 bases are shared with TRBD1. There are 16 residues in the CDR3. With V trimmed by 3 bases and J by 11 bases, 16 bases remained unmatched. The V gene's germline CDR1 is DFQATT and CDR2 SNEGSKA (reference sequence). The DNA for the CDR3 is TGCAGTGCTAGTACCGGACAGGGGGTCGATATCATGGCCCAGCATTTT. Protein: CSASTGQGVDIMAQHF.

The V gene is TRBV24-1, the J gene TRBJ1-4; weak D call: TRBD1 (5 bases). The CDR3 sequence is 14 residues long. V lost 5 bases and J lost 5, with 11 bases in between. CDR1 and CDR2 (germline): KGHDR, SFDVKD. CDR3 in amino acids: CATSGRGPNEKLFF. In DNA, the CDR3 is TGTGCCACCAGTGGGAGGGGACCCAATGAAAAACTGTTTTTT.

The genes are TRBV4-1 and TRBJ2-7; 8 nucleotides line up with TRBD1. V was pared by 3 bases and J by 3 bases, with 7 bases of the junction left unmatched. From germline, CDR1 is MGHRA and CDR2 YSYEKL. The CDR3 totals 15 residues. The CDR3 loop reads CASSHQVGQGYEQYF. The CDR3 DNA reads as TGCGCCAGCAGCCATCAGGTAGGACAGGGCTACGAGCAGTACTTC.

The gene calls are TRBV5-1 and TRBJ1-1; D is undetermined. This CDR3 is built from 14 residues. The germline V and J ends were trimmed by 4 bases and 5 bases, with 15 bases remaining between them. CDR1 and CDR2 (germline): SGHRS, YFSETQ. Written as DNA, the CDR3 is TGCGCCAGCAGCCCGTCGGGAGGGATTACTGAAGCTTTCTTT. Amino acids: CASSPSGGITEAFF.

The chain combines TRBV7-9 with TRBJ1-4; 7 bases map to TRBD1. CDR3 size: 16 residues. V trimming: 4 bases; J trimming: 5 bases; junction bases outside the gene matches: 10. In germline, CDR1 is SEHNR, CDR2 FQNEAQ (reference sequence). CDR3 coding DNA: TGTGCCAGCAGCTCACTAGGACAGGTACCGAATGAAAAACTGTTTTTT. This codes for CASSSLGQVPNEKLFF.

The chain has TRBV6-5 and TRBJ1-1, with D possibly matching TRBD1 (5 bases). CDR1 is MNHEY, CDR2 SVGAGI, per germline. This CDR3 comprises 14 residues. V was clipped by 7 bases and J by 6 bases, with 18 bases between them. CDR3: CASTPGDGRAEAFF. Written as DNA, the CDR3 is TGTGCCAGCACCCCGGGGGATGGACGGGCTGAAGCTTTCTTT.

The chain is built from TRBV11-2 and TRBJ1-1; TRBD1 aligns across 7 bases. This CDR3 spans 11 amino acids. Germline V gives CDR1 SGHAT, CDR2 FQNNGV. J lost 10 bases, V lost 4 bases, and 3 bases had no gene match. CDR3 DNA sequence: TGTGCCAGCAGCTCACCAGGGGGAGCTTTCTTT. Translating gives CASSSPGGAFF.

CDR3 bases: TGTGCCAGCAGTTCTTACAAACCTCCAGGGACTAGCGATTACGAGCAGTACTTC. Residues: CASSSYKPPGTSDYEQYF. This chain links TRBV28 with TRBJ2-7; 10 bases are a match to TRBD2. The germline V gene encodes CDR1 MDHEN and CDR2 SYDVKM. The trim removed 4 bases at V and 4 bases at J, leaving 16 bases unmatched. The CDR3 has 18 amino acids.

CDR3 in DNA: TGTGCCAGCCGGGACACAAATTCACCCCTCCACTTT. Translation: CASRDTNSPLHF. The chain has TRBV6-5 and TRBJ1-6; D is possibly TRBD1 (6 bases). The CDR3 length is 12 residues. Per germline, CDR1 MNHEY and CDR2 SVGAGI. Trimming stripped 8 bases from V and 7 bases from J, with 9 bases between.

This clone was seen a single time. This sequence joins TRBV18 and TRBJ1-5; TRBD1 agrees at 9 bases. The germline V gene has CDR1 KGHSH and CDR2 LQKENI. Losses at the gene ends were 4 bases for V and 4 bases for J; bases not matched to a gene: 8. This CDR3 spans 16 amino acids. The CDR3 region has the DNA TGTGCCAGCTCACAATACCGGGACAGGGATAATCAGCCCCAGCATTTT. Translating gives CASSQYRDRDNQPQHF.

V and J are TRBV6-5 and TRBJ2-7; TRBD2 matches at 7 bases. This CDR3 spans 15 amino acids. The J segment lost 2 bases and the V segment lost 3 bases, leaving 7 bases of the junction unmatched. Germline values: CDR1 MNHEY, CDR2 SVGAGI. CDR3 sequence: CASSYTSREAYEQYF. The CDR3 nucleotides read TGTGCCAGCAGTTATACTAGCCGGGAGGCCTACGAGCAGTACTTC.

V is TRBV19 and J is TRBJ1-1; 7 bases line up with TRBD1. CDR3 size: 13 residues. Trimming removed 3 bases from V and 5 bases from J; junction bases left unmatched: 3. Germline assignment: CDR1 LNHDA and CDR2 SQIVND (reference sequence). Here the CDR3 reads CASSIEGQTEAFF. CDR3 coding DNA: TGTGCCAGTAGTATTGAGGGACAGACTGAAGCTTTCTTT.

This sequence joins TRBV27 and TRBJ1-1; D remains ambiguous. Germline CDR1 reads MNHEY; CDR2 reads SMNVEV (reference sequence). This CDR3 has 14 residues. With 7 bases removed from V and 4 bases from J, the gap between germline ends came to 16 bases. This chain's CDR3 is CASIPPVGVTEAFF. The CDR3 coding sequence is TGTGCCAGCATACCGCCGGTGGGAGTCACTGAAGCTTTCTTT.

The rearrangement links TRBV30 to TRBJ1-2, with D unclear. V was cut by 0 bases and J by 7 bases, with 6 bases left in between. CDR3 size: 11 residues. CDR1 and CDR2 from the germline V gene are GTSNPN and SVGIG (reference sequence). The CDR3 DNA reads TGTGCCTGGAGTGTACAATCTGGCTACACCTTC. This gives the protein CAWSVQSGYTF.

The rearrangement links TRBV18 to TRBJ1-1; 10 bases line up with TRBD1. Unmatched junction bases numbered 4, after V lost 6 bases and J lost 6 bases. There are 13 residues in the CDR3. CDR1 is KGHSH and CDR2 is LQKENI in the germline V gene. This CDR3 is CASSPTGGSEAFF. The CDR3 nucleotides read TGTGCCAGCTCTCCGACAGGGGGCTCTGAAGCTTTCTTT.

This rearrangement joins TRBV5-5 to TRBJ2-7; TRBD1 matches 7 bases. The CDR3 runs to 16 residues. V dropped 4 bases and J dropped 2; count of bases not matched to a gene: 12. Looked up from germline, CDR1 is SGHKS and CDR2 is YYEKEE (reference sequence). The CDR3 DNA is TGTGCCAGCAGCACGGGTCCCGGACAGGACACCTACGAGCAGTACTTC. Amino acid sequence: CASSTGPGQDTYEQYF.